A single sample gave rise to the 8 T cell receptor beta chains below, sequenced in a study of blood T cells in healthy people across ages. A sample-barcoded 5' primer and a J-beta primer mix were used in a second PCR of about 7 to 11 cycles. TCRdb reprocessed the 5' RACE reads via MiXCR and lists one record per CDR3 protein. The sample consists of over a million distinct CDR3 sequences, over 35% of them appearing once. Source material: blood. Receptors originate from a woman aged 60-75 years in good health.

This clonotype was picked up one time. The gene calls are TRBV29-1 and TRBJ2-2; D is uncertain. CDR3 length equals 14 residues. The germline gives CDR1 SQVTM, CDR2 ANQGSEA. Trimming pared 5 bases from V and 3 bases from J, leaving 13 bases between. The CDR3 nucleotides are TGCAGCGTTCTGGGCCCGACTCACACCGGGGAGCTGTTTTTT. It specifies CSVLGPTHTGELFF.

Regarding this clonotype: This may be a read error, as it is one base from a much larger clone. The V call is TRBV20-1, the J call TRBJ1-1, with D possibly being TRBD1 (6 bases). Trimming left V 3 bases short and J 1 base short, with 9 bases between. Germline CDR1 reads DFQATT; CDR2 reads SNEGSKA (reference sequence). This CDR3 comprises 13 residues. This CDR3 is CSASGGRNTEAFF. The DNA for the CDR3 is TGCAGTGCTAGCGGGGGGCGGAACACTGAAGCTTTCTTT.

The gene calls are TRBV21-1 and TRBJ2-5. TRBV21-1 is labeled a pseudogene. The CDR3 contains 16 residues. The CDR3: CASSKGIAGSQETQYF. In nucleotides, the CDR3 is TGTGCCAGCAGCAAAGGAATTGCCGGCAGCCAAGAGACCCAGTACTTC.

V usage is TRBV24-1 and J usage is TRBJ2-1; 7 bases are a match to TRBD2. The CDR3 contains 19 residues. J lost 3 bases, V lost 2 bases, and 15 bases had no gene match. Germline assignment: CDR1 KGHDR and CDR2 SFDVKD. CDR3 in DNA: TGTGCCACCAGTGATTCCTCGGTGACTAGCCCAGCTCGCTACAATGAGCAGTTCTTC. It is translated as CATSDSSVTSPARYNEQFF.

The V gene is TRBV6-2 or TRBV6-3, the J gene TRBJ2-4; D ambiguous. The J call is uncertain, as TRBJ2-5 better fits the DNA end. Germline CDR1 and CDR2: MNHEY and SVGEGT. The CDR3 contains 13 residues. The CDR3 spells CASSPDTSKTQYF. CDR3 DNA: TGTGCCAGCAGCCCCGACACGAGCAAGACCCAGTACTTC.

The sample holds many counts of this clonotype. The rearrangement uses TRBV25-1 and TRBJ2-7, with D possibly matching TRBD1 (6 bases). The CDR3 runs 11 residues. V was cut by 8 bases and J by 3 bases, with 8 bases left in between. Germline values: CDR1 MGHDK, CDR2 SYGVNS. CDR3 in amino acids: CASRQVYEQYF. The CDR3 DNA is TGTGCCAGCCGACAGGTCTACGAGCAGTACTTC.

The gene calls are TRBV7-2 and TRBJ2-1; D might be TRBD2 (6 bases). There are 16 residues in the CDR3. Germline V CDR1 and CDR2: SGHTA, FQGNSA. The V end lost 5 bases, the J end lost 4 bases, and 18 bases lay between the germline ends. CDR3 region: CASSLRMRGLYNEQFF. The CDR3 DNA follows: TGTGCCAGCAGCCTTAGAATGAGGGGACTTTACAATGAGCAGTTCTTC.

The chain couples TRBV20-1 to TRBJ2-5, with D possibly called TRBD1 or TRBD2 (5 bases each). Near its end, the DNA agrees better with TRBJ2-7, so the J call may be wrong. In germline, CDR1 is DFQATT, CDR2 SNEGSKA (reference sequence). The CDR3 runs to 11 residues. The CDR3, as DNA: TGCAGCACCCCAAGGGACCACGAGCAGTACTTC. It encodes CSTPRDHEQYF.